This TCR beta chain was sequenced in a study of OX40 agonist ivuxolimab in advanced cancers. Looking at the study overall: Given to patients was ivuxolimab, an agonistic anti-OX40 (CD134) antibody. Participants averaged about 60 years of age (range 23 to 79) and were around 80% male.

The CDR3 runs to 14 residues. V was trimmed by 3 bases and J by 4 bases, leaving 14 bases between them. Germline CDR1 SGHRS, CDR2 YFSETQ. Measured with immunoSEQ multiplex PCR; TCRdb has only the in-frame clones, and not every one. The data show tens of thousands of clones, more than 80% seen once. A note on this clone: What it recognizes is unknown.

Points from the study as a whole: CD8+ T cells showed, on average, more clonal expansion than CD4+ cells.

This clonotype was obtained from an adult with an advanced solid tumor such as melanoma, head and neck, liver or kidney cancer. The chain links TRBV5-1 to TRBJ2-7; possibly TRBD1 for D (6 bases). Sample: CD4+ or CD8+ T cells sorted from blood, taken in a trial of the OX40 agonist ivuxolimab. For the CDR3, the DNA is TGCGCCAGCAGCTCGGGACAAGCGCGGTACGAGCAGTACTTC. Its translation is CASSSGQARYEQYF. Together with reference TRBV5-1 and TRBJ2-7, the CDR3 gives the full variable domain: KAGVTQTPRYLIKTRGQQVTLSCSPISGHRSVSWYQQTPGQGLQFLFEYFSETQRNKGNFPGRFSGRQFSNSRSEMNVSTLELGDSALYLCASSSGQARYEQYFGPGTRLTVT.